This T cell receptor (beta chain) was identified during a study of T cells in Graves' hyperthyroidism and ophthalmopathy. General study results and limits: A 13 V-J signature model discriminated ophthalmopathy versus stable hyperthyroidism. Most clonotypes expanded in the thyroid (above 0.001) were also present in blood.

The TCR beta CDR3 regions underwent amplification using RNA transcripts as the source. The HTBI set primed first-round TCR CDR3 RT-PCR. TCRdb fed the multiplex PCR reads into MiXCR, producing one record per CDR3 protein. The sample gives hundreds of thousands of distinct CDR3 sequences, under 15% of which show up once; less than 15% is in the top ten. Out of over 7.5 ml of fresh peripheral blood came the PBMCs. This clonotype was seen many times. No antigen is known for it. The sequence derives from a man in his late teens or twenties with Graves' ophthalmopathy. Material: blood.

The CDR3 sequence is CASSLRNEGEQFF. DNA for the CDR3: TGCGCCAGCAGCTTAAGGAACGAAGGTGAGCAGTTCTTC. This chain joins TRBV5-1 and TRBJ2-1; no clear D gene. The CDR3 runs 13 residues. Trimming removed 2 bases from V and 9 bases from J, with 12 bases in between. CDR1 and CDR2 from the germline V gene are SGHRS and YFSETQ.